Shown below are 4 T cell receptor beta chains from a single sample sequenced in a study of OX40 agonist ivuxolimab in advanced cancers. The repertoire was sequenced with immunoSEQ multiplex PCR; TCRdb's copy has only in-frame clones and lacks some. The sample records some 100,000 clones, around 91% being singletons. The source material was CD4+ or CD8+ T cells sorted from blood, sampled in a trial of the OX40 agonist ivuxolimab. These receptors were obtained from an adult with an advanced solid tumor such as melanoma, head and neck, liver or kidney cancer.

The genes are TRBV7-2 and TRBJ2-1; 11 nucleotides align to TRBD2. From germline, CDR1 is SGHTA and CDR2 FQGNSA. The CDR3 is made up of 16 amino acids. J was trimmed by 9 bases and V by 4 bases; bases with no gene match: 11. This CDR3 reads CASSSGLAVPPSEQFF. The CDR3 nucleotides are TGTGCCAGCAGCTCGGGACTAGCGGTTCCGCCTTCTGAGCAGTTCTTC.

With respect to this clone: Just one base apart from a much larger clone, this may be a read error. The chain couples TRBV11-1 to TRBJ1-1; perhaps TRBD1 as D (5 bases). This CDR3 is 13 amino acids long. Per germline, CDR1 SGHAT and CDR2 FQDESV (reference sequence). V was pared by 3 bases and J by 1 base, with 6 bases between. The CDR3 spells CASSFGGNTEAFF. CDR3 sequence (DNA): TGTGCCAGCAGCTTTGGGGGGAACACTGAAGCTTTCTTT.

V is TRBV27 and J is TRBJ2-6; TRBD2 matches 11 bases. The trim removed 7 bases at V and 2 bases at J, leaving 4 bases unmatched. The germline V gene has CDR1 MNHEY and CDR2 SMNVEV (reference sequence). The CDR3 loop spans 16 amino acids. The CDR3 region is CASNSGRAAGANVLTF. The CDR3 DNA follows: TGTGCCAGCAATAGCGGGAGGGCCGCTGGGGCCAACGTCCTGACTTTC.

The chain uses TRBV11-3 and TRBJ2-3; 11 positions match TRBD2. Germline assignment: CDR1 SGHNT and CDR2 YENEEA. The V gene end was trimmed by 5 bases and the J gene end by 5 bases; junction bases not matched to a gene: 9. The CDR3 extends over 16 amino acids. In DNA form, the CDR3 reads TGTGCCAGCAGCCCCAATAGCGGGAGGGCAGTAGATACGCAGTATTTT. This translates into CASSPNSGRAVDTQYF.